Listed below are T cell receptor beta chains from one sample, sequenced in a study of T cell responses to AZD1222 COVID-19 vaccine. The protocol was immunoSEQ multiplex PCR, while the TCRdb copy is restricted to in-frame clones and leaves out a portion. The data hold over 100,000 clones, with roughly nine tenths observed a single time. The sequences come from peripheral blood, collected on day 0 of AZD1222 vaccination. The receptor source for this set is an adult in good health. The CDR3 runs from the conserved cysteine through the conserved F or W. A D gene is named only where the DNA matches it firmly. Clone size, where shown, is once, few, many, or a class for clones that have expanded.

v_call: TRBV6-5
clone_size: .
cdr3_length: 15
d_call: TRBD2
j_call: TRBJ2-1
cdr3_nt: TGTGCCAGCAGTATCTTTAGCGGGAGGGACTATGAGCAGTTCTTC
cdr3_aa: CASSIFSGRDYEQFF

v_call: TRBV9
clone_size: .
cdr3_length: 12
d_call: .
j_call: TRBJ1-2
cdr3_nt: TGTGCCAGCAATCGGGGGAGATATGGCTACACCTTC
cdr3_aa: CASNRGRYGYTF

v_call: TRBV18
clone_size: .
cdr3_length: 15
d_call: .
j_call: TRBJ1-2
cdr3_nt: TGTGCCAGCTCACCCGAACATCACCTCAGAGAGGGCTACACCTTC
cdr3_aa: CASSPEHHLREGYTF

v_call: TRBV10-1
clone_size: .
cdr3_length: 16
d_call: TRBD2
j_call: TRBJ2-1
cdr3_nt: TGCGCCAGCAGTGAGTCTAGCGGGAACTTCTACAATGAGCAGTTCTTC
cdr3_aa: CASSESSGNFYNEQFF

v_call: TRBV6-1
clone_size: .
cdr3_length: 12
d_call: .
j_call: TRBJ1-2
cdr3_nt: TGTGCCAGCAGTGAAGGTGATTCTGGCTACACCTTC
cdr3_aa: CASSEGDSGYTF

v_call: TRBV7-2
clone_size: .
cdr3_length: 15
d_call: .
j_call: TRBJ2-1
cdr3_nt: TGTGCCAGCAGCTTAGGCGGACGGGCCTTTAATGAGCAGTTCTTC
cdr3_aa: CASSLGGRAFNEQFF

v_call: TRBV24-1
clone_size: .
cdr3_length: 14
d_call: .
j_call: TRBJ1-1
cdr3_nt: TGTGCCACCAGACGTTCGGGGGAGAACACTGAAGCTTTCTTT
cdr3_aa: CATRRSGENTEAFF

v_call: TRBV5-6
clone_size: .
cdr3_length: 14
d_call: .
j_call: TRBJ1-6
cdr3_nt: TGTGCCAGCAACGAGGTGGGGGAGAATTCACCCCTCCACTTT
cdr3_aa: CASNEVGENSPLHF

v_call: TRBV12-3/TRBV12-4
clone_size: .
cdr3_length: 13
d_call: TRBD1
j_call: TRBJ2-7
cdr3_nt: TGTGCCAGCAGGGGACAGGGTTCATACGAGCAGTACTTC
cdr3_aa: CASRGQGSYEQYF

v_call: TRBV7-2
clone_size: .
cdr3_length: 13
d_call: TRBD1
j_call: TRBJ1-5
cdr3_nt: TGTGCCAGCAGCCCACAGGGGGAGCAGCCCCAGCATTTT
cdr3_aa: CASSPQGEQPQHF

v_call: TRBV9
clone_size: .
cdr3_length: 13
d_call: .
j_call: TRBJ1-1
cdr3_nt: TGTGCCAGCAGCCCCCCAGAGAACACTGAAGCTTTCTTT
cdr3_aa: CASSPPENTEAFF

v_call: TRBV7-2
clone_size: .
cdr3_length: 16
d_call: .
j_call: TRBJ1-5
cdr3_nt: TGTGCCAGCAGCACTAGATTTGGTTCCGGCAATCAGCCCCAGCATTTT
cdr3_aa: CASSTRFGSGNQPQHF

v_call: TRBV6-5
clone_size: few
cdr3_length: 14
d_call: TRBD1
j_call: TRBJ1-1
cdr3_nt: TGTGCCAGCAGACCGGGACAGGGGCTCTTGGAAGCTTTCTTT
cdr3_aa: CASRPGQGLLEAFF

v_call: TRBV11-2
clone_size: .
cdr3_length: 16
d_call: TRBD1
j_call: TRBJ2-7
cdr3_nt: TGTGCCAGCAGCCCGCTGGGAAGGACAGGGGCCTACGAGCAGTACTTC
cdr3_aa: CASSPLGRTGAYEQYF

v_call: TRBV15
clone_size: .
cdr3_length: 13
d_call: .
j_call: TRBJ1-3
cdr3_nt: TGTGCCACCCGGGGGACGGGGGGAAACACCATATATTTT
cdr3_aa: CATRGTGGNTIYF

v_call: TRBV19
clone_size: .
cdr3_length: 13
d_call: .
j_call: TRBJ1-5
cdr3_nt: TGTGCCAGTAGTATTCAGGACAGTCAGCCCCAGCATTTT
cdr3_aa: CASSIQDSQPQHF

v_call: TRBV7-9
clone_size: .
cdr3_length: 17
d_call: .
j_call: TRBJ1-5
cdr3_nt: TGTGCCAGCAGCCTGGGGGGTGCAGGGTGGGGCAATCAGCCCCAGCATTTT
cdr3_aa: CASSLGGAGWGNQPQHF

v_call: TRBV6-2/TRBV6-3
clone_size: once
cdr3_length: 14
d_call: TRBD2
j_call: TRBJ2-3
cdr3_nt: TGTGCCAGCAGTCCGGGGGGGCCGAAGAATACGCAGTATTTT
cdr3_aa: CASSPGGPKNTQYF

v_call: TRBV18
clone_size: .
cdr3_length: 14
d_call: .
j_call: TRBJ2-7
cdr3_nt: TGTGCCAGCTCAGGAGCGGTCGGCTCCTACGAGCAGTACTTC
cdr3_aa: CASSGAVGSYEQYF

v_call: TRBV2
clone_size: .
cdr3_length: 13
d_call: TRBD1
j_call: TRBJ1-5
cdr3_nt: TGTGCCAGCAGTCCGGACAGGGATCAGCCCCAGCATTTT
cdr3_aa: CASSPDRDQPQHF

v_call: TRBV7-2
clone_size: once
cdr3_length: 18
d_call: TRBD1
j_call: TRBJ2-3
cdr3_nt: TGTGCCAGCAGCTTAGCACTGCCGGGACAGGTCCGGGGAGATACGCAGTATTTT
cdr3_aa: CASSLALPGQVRGDTQYF

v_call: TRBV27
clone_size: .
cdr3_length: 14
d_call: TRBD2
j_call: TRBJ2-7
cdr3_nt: TGTGCCAGCAGTCACGTCGCCGGGACTAGCGAGCAGTACTTC
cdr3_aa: CASSHVAGTSEQYF